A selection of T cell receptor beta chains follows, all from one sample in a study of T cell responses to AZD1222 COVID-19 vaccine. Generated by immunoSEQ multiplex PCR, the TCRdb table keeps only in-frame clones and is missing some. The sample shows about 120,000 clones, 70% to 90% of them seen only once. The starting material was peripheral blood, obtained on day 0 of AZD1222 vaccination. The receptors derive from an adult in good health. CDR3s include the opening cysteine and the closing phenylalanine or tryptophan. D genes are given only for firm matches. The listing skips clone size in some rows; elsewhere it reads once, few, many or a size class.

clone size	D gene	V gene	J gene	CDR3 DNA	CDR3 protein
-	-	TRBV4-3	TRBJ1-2	TGCGCCAGCAGCCAAGATTTTGGGACCTATGGCTACACCTTC	CASSQDFGTYGYTF
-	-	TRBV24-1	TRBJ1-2	TGTGCCACCAGTGATTTGGAAGGGAAAGGACTGAGTTACACCTTC	CATSDLEGKGLSYTF
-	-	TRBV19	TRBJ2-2	TGTGCCAGTAGTATACAGGGGAACACCGGGGAGCTGTTTTTT	CASSIQGNTGELFF
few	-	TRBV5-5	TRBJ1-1	TGTGCCAGCAGCTCTAATATAAACACTGAAGCTTTCTTT	CASSSNINTEAFF
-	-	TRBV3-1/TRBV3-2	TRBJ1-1	TGTGCCAGCAGCCAGGGGAACACTGAAGCTTTCTTT	CASSQGNTEAFF
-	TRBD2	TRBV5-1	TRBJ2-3	TGCGCCAGCAGCGCACGACTAGCGGGGGGGCCCTCGTCCGATACGCAGTATTTT	CASSARLAGGPSSDTQYF
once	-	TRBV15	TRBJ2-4	TGTGCCACCAGCAGAGAGGGGTACTTC	CATSREGYF
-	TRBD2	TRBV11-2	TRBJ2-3	TGTGCCAGCACCTTAATTCCTAGCGGGAGCACAGATACGCAGTATTTT	CASTLIPSGSTDTQYF
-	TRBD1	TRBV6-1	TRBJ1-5	TGTGCCAGCAGCGTCAGCCAGGGGGGCAATCAGCCCCAGCATTTT	CASSVSQGGNQPQHF
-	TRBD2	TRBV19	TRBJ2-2	TGTGCCAGTAGTGATAGCGGGAGGGGCACCGGGGAGCTGTTTTTT	CASSDSGRGTGELFF
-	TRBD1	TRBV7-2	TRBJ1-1	TGTGCCAGCAGCTTTACAGGGGGCGGGAACACTGAAGCTTTCTTT	CASSFTGGGNTEAFF
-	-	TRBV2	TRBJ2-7	TGTGCCAGCAGTGGGGACTTCTACGAGCAGTACTTC	CASSGDFYEQYF
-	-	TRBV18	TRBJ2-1	TGTGCCAGCTCACAAGACCATGAGCAGTTCTTC	CASSQDHEQFF
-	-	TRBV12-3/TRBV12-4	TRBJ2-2	TGTGGGGGGGTCAGGGAGACATCCGGGGAGCTGTTTTTT	CGGVRETSGELFF
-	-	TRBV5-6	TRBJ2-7	TGTGCCAGCAGCTCCATACCTGGACGAGGGTACGAGCAGTACTTC	CASSSIPGRGYEQYF
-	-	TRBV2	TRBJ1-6	TGTGCCAGCACCTTGGGGGGTCGGAGCTCCTATAATTCACCCCTCCACTTT	CASTLGGRSSYNSPLHF
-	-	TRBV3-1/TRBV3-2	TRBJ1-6	TGTGCCACCGGACAGTTTAGCTCCTATAATTCACCCCTCCACTTT	CATGQFSSYNSPLHF
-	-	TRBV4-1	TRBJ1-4	TGCGCCAGCAGCCAAGATGGGGGAGCAACTAATGAAAAACTGTTTTTT	CASSQDGGATNEKLFF
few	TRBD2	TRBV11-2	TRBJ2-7	TGTGCCAGCAGCTTCGGGACTAGCGGGAGCACCTACGAGCAGTACTTC	CASSFGTSGSTYEQYF
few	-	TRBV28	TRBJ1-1	TGTGCCAGCAGTTTAACAGGGAATTTCGACACTGAAGCTTTCTTT	CASSLTGNFDTEAFF
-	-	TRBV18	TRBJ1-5	TGTGCCAGCTCACCATTGCCGGGGGCCATCGATCAGCCCCAGCATTTT	CASSPLPGAIDQPQHF
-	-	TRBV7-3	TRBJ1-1	TGTGCCAGCAGCTTAAACAGCGTGAACACTGAAGCTTTCTTT	CASSLNSVNTEAFF
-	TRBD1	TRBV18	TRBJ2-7	TGTGCCAGCTCATCAGGGACAGGCGGCGAGCAGTACTTC	CASSSGTGGEQYF
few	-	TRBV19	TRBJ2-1	TGTGCCACCTACGGGCTCAATGAGCAGTTCTTC	CATYGLNEQFF
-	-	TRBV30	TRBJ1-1	TGTGCCTGGAGTGCCAAATCTCGACCGAACACTGAAGCTTTCTTT	CAWSAKSRPNTEAFF
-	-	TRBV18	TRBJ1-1	TGTGCCAGCTCACCACCTGTGGGAGGGATGAACACTGAAGCTTTCTTT	CASSPPVGGMNTEAFF